Reported below is one TCR beta chain. This clone's antigen is unknown. One end of the junction does not line up with germline, which may come from a read error. This sample was taken from a study of graft-versus-host responses after intestinal transplantation (dated by TCRdb to about 2021). Turning to the overall study: The transplants that recipients got were multivisceral, liver-intestinal, or isolated intestinal. A peak of at least 4% donor T cells among recipient peripheral blood mononuclear cells was the definition used for donor T cell macrochimerism. To identify alloreactive clones, pre-transplant mixed lymphocyte reaction products were sequenced and compared with unstimulated pre-transplant donor and recipient T cells. Every recipient was given anti-thymocyte globulin induction, then maintenance tacrolimus and steroids for two to three years. The cohort enrolled 20 to 25 intestinal transplant recipients, one of whom was a retransplant, and 3 patients without pretransplant specimens were excluded. Samples from three later patients were sequenced in-house on an Illumina MiSeq with MiXCR processing rather than by the commercial service. After intestinal transplantation, graft-versus-host and host-versus-graft alloreactive T cell clones in the graft, circulation and bone marrow were tracked using bulk TCR-beta CDR3 sequencing. Results the study describes overall, beyond this receptor: GvH clones were found in recipient bone marrow, and some of the GvH clones appeared earlier in ileal mucosa or blood, which is consistent with an intestinal mucosal origin. Early after transplant, declines in HvG clones were associated with peak levels of circulating GvH clones. The conclusions were limited by the relatively low number and heterogeneity of the intestinal transplant patients. High GvH to HvG T cell clonal ratios were observed in the allografts of patients with donor T cell macrochimerism.

Library prep was done by the immunoSEQ multiplex PCR assay. For most patients, genomic DNA was subjected to high-throughput TCR-beta CDR3 sequencing by Adaptive Biotechnologies. As for how the authors treated the data: Adaptive's ImmunoSEQ software supplied the TCR sequencing data for approximately 18 patients, while MiXCR and VDJtools were used to process a few other patients. CDR3 nucleotide sequences shared between donor and recipient were removed because their origin could not be assigned. To count as alloreactive, a clone needed at least 2-fold expansion over unstimulated cells and a minimum CFSE-low frequency of 0.002% (template counts) or 0.001% (read counts). A clone was considered mappable if detected in the sequenced pre-transplant spleen, lymph node, or MLR CFSE-low populations of the donor or recipient. The cumulative frequency of alloreactive clones was calculated as a percentage of all sequences, weighted by copy number. Imported from immuneACCESS, the table was reduced by TCRdb to in-frame sequences with V and J called. These copies leave out some clones; in studies compared against another copy, an unresolved V gene accounts for under half, and the cause of the remainder is not known. The DNA gave D and trimming, while V, J and clone size come from that table. The sample includes roughly 46,000 clones, with approximately 95% observed a single time. The ten largest make up 5.9% of the sample.

The CDR1 and CDR2 encoded by the germline V gene are MDHEN and SYDVKM. Spanning cysteine to phenylalanine, the CDR3 consists of 16 amino acids. Left in the record is the CDR3 DNA by itself, 48 bases read in frame from the first base. In the first month after transplant, blood samples were collected up to 4 times, and after that at least monthly when available. In this chain, TRBV28 is recombined with TRBJ2-2; tentative D gene TRBD2, with 5 bases matching. Source: PBMCs, taken about 800 days after a first intestinal transplant, on the day of a second. The source is a human patient who received an intestinal transplant, so some T cells may come from the graft donor. This receptor has the CDR3 CASSSGEMGNTGELLF. The nucleotide sequence is given as TGTGCCAGCAGTTCCGGGGAGATGGGGAACACCGGGGAGCTGCTTTTT.